These T cell receptor beta chains were read from a single sample in a study of vaccination effects on CD4 cells after COVID-19. Their antigens are not known. This table comes from immunoSEQ multiplex PCR, and its TCRdb copy is limited to in-frame clones, with some not included. This repertoire shows under 20,000 clones, approximately 81% found once; its top ten account for roughly 17%. This sample comprised CD4+ T cells from PBMCs cultured with SARS-CoV-2 spike peptides, obtained before COVID-19 vaccination. Receptors originate from a human donor who had a prior SARS-CoV-2 infection. The CDR3 runs from the conserved cysteine through the conserved F or W. A D gene is named only where the DNA matches it firmly. Only part of the rows carry a size: once, few, many, or a class if the clone is expanded.

j_gene: TRBJ2-7; v_gene: TRBV25-1; abundance: .; d_gene: TRBD1; CDR3nt: TGTGCCAGCCGTCCAACAGGGGCTCGGTACGAGCAGTACTTC; CDR3aa: CASRPTGARYEQYF
j_gene: TRBJ2-7; v_gene: TRBV5-5; abundance: .; d_gene: TRBD2; CDR3nt: TGTGCCAGCAGCTCCGGTTACGGCGGGGGATCTTACGAGCAGTACTTC; CDR3aa: CASSSGYGGGSYEQYF
j_gene: TRBJ2-6; v_gene: TRBV7-3; abundance: .; d_gene: .; CDR3nt: TGTGCCAGCAGCCGAAACGGGCGCTCTGGGGCCAACGTCCTGACTTTC; CDR3aa: CASSRNGRSGANVLTF
j_gene: TRBJ2-2; v_gene: TRBV7-9; abundance: .; d_gene: .; CDR3nt: TGTGCCACCAGAACCCACTCGGGCGGGGAGCTGTTTTTT; CDR3aa: CATRTHSGGELFF
j_gene: TRBJ2-7; v_gene: TRBV24-1; abundance: .; d_gene: TRBD2; CDR3nt: TGTGCCACCAGTGACCCCGGGACTAGCGGGAACGAGCAGTACTTC; CDR3aa: CATSDPGTSGNEQYF
j_gene: TRBJ2-5; v_gene: TRBV19; abundance: .; d_gene: TRBD1; CDR3nt: TGTGCCAGTAGTATAGAAGGGACAGGTAGCGGAGAGACCCAGTACTTC; CDR3aa: CASSIEGTGSGETQYF
j_gene: TRBJ1-2; v_gene: TRBV2; abundance: .; d_gene: TRBD1; CDR3nt: TGTGCCAGCAGTGTGGACAGGGGAGATGGCTACACCTTC; CDR3aa: CASSVDRGDGYTF
j_gene: TRBJ1-6; v_gene: TRBV5-6; abundance: .; d_gene: .; CDR3nt: TGTGCCAGCAGCTTGGAGGGTTTGGGTTCACCCCTCCACTTT; CDR3aa: CASSLEGLGSPLHF
j_gene: TRBJ2-7; v_gene: TRBV5-1; abundance: .; d_gene: .; CDR3nt: TGCGCCAGCAGCTTGCAGACAGGCTCCTACGAGCAGTACTTC; CDR3aa: CASSLQTGSYEQYF
j_gene: TRBJ2-6; v_gene: TRBV30; abundance: .; d_gene: TRBD2; CDR3nt: TGTGCCAGGGAGGGTAGCTCTGGGGCCAACGTCCTGACTTTC; CDR3aa: CAREGSSGANVLTF
j_gene: TRBJ2-7; v_gene: TRBV5-4; abundance: few; d_gene: TRBD2; CDR3nt: TGTGCCAGCAGCAAGACTAGCGGGAGGCCCTACGAGCAGTACTTC; CDR3aa: CASSKTSGRPYEQYF
j_gene: TRBJ2-3; v_gene: TRBV5-1; abundance: .; d_gene: .; CDR3nt: TGCGCCAGCAGCTTGGGGACGGGAAGAGTCACAGATACGCAGTATTTT; CDR3aa: CASSLGTGRVTDTQYF
j_gene: TRBJ2-2; v_gene: TRBV18; abundance: .; d_gene: .; CDR3nt: TGTGCCAGCTCACCATCTACCGACAGACTACTGAACACCGGGGAGCTGTTTTTT; CDR3aa: CASSPSTDRLLNTGELFF
j_gene: TRBJ1-4; v_gene: TRBV4-2; abundance: .; d_gene: .; CDR3nt: TGTGCCAGCAGCCCATTAAATGAAAAACTGTTTTTT; CDR3aa: CASSPLNEKLFF
j_gene: TRBJ1-2; v_gene: TRBV7-9; abundance: .; d_gene: TRBD1; CDR3nt: TGTGCCAGCCGGCCTTGGTCCGGGACAGGGATTTATGGCTACACCTTC; CDR3aa: CASRPWSGTGIYGYTF
j_gene: TRBJ2-7; v_gene: TRBV5-1; abundance: .; d_gene: TRBD1; CDR3nt: TGCGCCAGCAGCTTGTGGCAGGGGGACTACGAGCAGTACTTC; CDR3aa: CASSLWQGDYEQYF
j_gene: TRBJ2-6; v_gene: TRBV5-4; abundance: .; d_gene: TRBD2; CDR3nt: TGTGCCAGCAGCTTGGGCCTAGCGGGACTCTCTGGGGCCAACGTCCTGACTTTC; CDR3aa: CASSLGLAGLSGANVLTF
j_gene: TRBJ1-1; v_gene: TRBV21-1; abundance: .; d_gene: .; CDR3nt: TGTGCCAGCAGCAAATCTGGGACAGGGGGCGCCCCGAACACTGAAGCTTTCTTT; CDR3aa: CASSKSGTGGAPNTEAFF
j_gene: TRBJ1-5; v_gene: TRBV19; abundance: .; d_gene: TRBD1; CDR3nt: TGTGCCAGTAGTAAAAGGGACAGGCGGGATCAGCCCCAGCATTTT; CDR3aa: CASSKRDRRDQPQHF
j_gene: TRBJ1-6; v_gene: TRBV18; abundance: .; d_gene: .; CDR3nt: TGTGCCAGTCGACAGAGCTATAATTCACCCCTCCACTTT; CDR3aa: CASRQSYNSPLHF
j_gene: TRBJ1-2; v_gene: TRBV30; abundance: medium-sized; d_gene: TRBD1; CDR3nt: TGTGCCTGGATAGGACAGGGGAACTATGGCTACACCTTC; CDR3aa: CAWIGQGNYGYTF
j_gene: TRBJ2-5; v_gene: TRBV7-6; abundance: .; d_gene: TRBD2; CDR3nt: TGTGCCAGCAGCAAAAATAGCGGGGTTCGGACCCAGTACTTC; CDR3aa: CASSKNSGVRTQYF
j_gene: TRBJ2-4; v_gene: TRBV15; abundance: .; d_gene: TRBD1; CDR3nt: TGTGCCACCAGCCAAAGACAGGGCCAAAACATTCAGTACTTC; CDR3aa: CATSQRQGQNIQYF
j_gene: TRBJ2-5; v_gene: TRBV5-4; abundance: once; d_gene: .; CDR3nt: TGTGCCAGCAGCGGGGGGCAGAGAGTCCAAGAGACCCAGTACTTC; CDR3aa: CASSGGQRVQETQYF
j_gene: TRBJ2-3; v_gene: TRBV5-4; abundance: .; d_gene: TRBD2; CDR3nt: TGTGCCAGCAGGGGACTAGCCACCCCCGATACGCAGTATTTT; CDR3aa: CASRGLATPDTQYF
j_gene: TRBJ1-6; v_gene: TRBV3-1/TRBV3-2; abundance: .; d_gene: .; CDR3nt: TGTGCCAGCAGCCTGGACGGGGGTCCGTCACCCCTCCACTTT; CDR3aa: CASSLDGGPSPLHF
j_gene: TRBJ2-5; v_gene: TRBV5-4; abundance: .; d_gene: .; CDR3nt: TGTGCCAGCAGCTTGGCCCGGGGGGCCGGTAAGACCCAGTACTTC; CDR3aa: CASSLARGAGKTQYF
j_gene: TRBJ1-6; v_gene: TRBV28; abundance: once; d_gene: .; CDR3nt: TGTGCCAGCAGTTTATATGGGCCTGGGCAGTTAAATTCACCCCTCCACTTT; CDR3aa: CASSLYGPGQLNSPLHF
j_gene: TRBJ1-4; v_gene: TRBV4-1; abundance: .; d_gene: .; CDR3nt: TGCGCCAGCAGCCAAGACTGGGAAGGGAAACTGTTTTTT; CDR3aa: CASSQDWEGKLFF
j_gene: TRBJ2-7; v_gene: TRBV5-4; abundance: .; d_gene: .; CDR3nt: TGTGCCAGCAGCCCGACTCCCGACGGGTACGAGCAGTACTTC; CDR3aa: CASSPTPDGYEQYF